These 16 T cell receptor beta chains share one sample of origin, sequenced in a study of blood T cell repertoires in COVID-19 (dated by TCRdb to about 2020). Library construction relied on the immunoSEQ multiplex PCR assay. The immuneACCESS repertoire file appears here via TCRdb, limited to in-frame rearrangements. These files lack a portion of the clones; in checked studies, under half of the deficit traces to unresolved V genes, and the cause of the others is not known. The sample table lists about 220,000 clones, roughly 89% of them with a count of one. 6.8% of the sample is held by the ten biggest clonotypes. The sample consisted of PBMCs or T cells enriched from blood (not recorded which). These receptors came from a woman between 35 and 50 years old who had recovered from COVID-19.

J is TRBJ1-5 and V is TRBV4-1, with 8 bases that match TRBD1. V lost 0 bases and J lost 4; bases outside the gene matches: 5. This CDR3 has 16 amino acids. Germline V gives CDR1 MGHRA, CDR2 YSYEKL. As DNA, the CDR3 is TGCGCCAGCAGCCAAGATAACGACAGGGGAAATCAGCCCCAGCATTTT. This gives the protein CASSQDNDRGNQPQHF.

The J gene is TRBJ1-2, the V gene TRBV24-1, with D possibly TRBD1 on 5 matching bases. Germline V gene data show CDR1 as KGHDR and CDR2 as SFDVKD. The CDR3 has 14 amino acids. V lost 9 bases, J lost 3 bases, and 16 bases lay in between. This chain's CDR3 is CATLGNEGDYGYTF. The DNA of the CDR3 is TGTGCCACCCTAGGAAATGAAGGGGACTATGGCTACACCTTC.

This rearrangement joins TRBV6-1 to TRBJ1-2; TRBD1 aligns across 8 bases. Germline CDR1 MNHNS, CDR2 SASEGT. There are 15 residues in the CDR3. Trimming at V came to 2 bases and at J to 2 bases, leaving 4 bases not matched to a gene. For the CDR3, the DNA is TGTGCCAGCAGTGAAAGGACAGGGCCAAACTATGGCTACACCTTC. This sequence encodes CASSERTGPNYGYTF.

The V gene is TRBV28, the J gene TRBJ2-5; the D gene is possibly TRBD1 (5 bases). Trimming took 4 bases from V and 3 from J, leaving 12 bases between them. Germline V CDR1 and CDR2: MDHEN, SYDVKM. The CDR3 sequence is 14 residues long. This CDR3 is CASSSRQRKETQYF. The CDR3 DNA reads TGTGCCAGCAGTTCCAGACAGAGAAAAGAGACCCAGTACTTC.

The chain carries TRBV5-4 and TRBJ1-2; 8 bases are a match to TRBD1. This CDR3 is built from 15 residues. V dropped 0 bases and J dropped 6; count of bases not matched to a gene: 7. Germline CDR1 reads SGHNT; CDR2 reads YYREEE (reference sequence). CDR3 DNA sequence: TGTGCCAGCAGCTTGGGCAGGGGGCATACTGATGGCTACACCTTC. This translates into CASSLGRGHTDGYTF.

J is TRBJ2-1 and V is TRBV18; 7 positions agree with TRBD2. Germline V CDR1 and CDR2: KGHSH, LQKENI. CDR3 length: 15 amino acids. Losses at the gene ends were 2 bases for V and 4 bases for J; bases not matched to a gene: 5. Here the CDR3 DNA reads TGTGCCAGCTCACCAAGGCGGGAGACTTACAATGAGCAGTTCTTC. The encoded protein is CASSPRRETYNEQFF.

The chain employs TRBV7-9 and TRBJ2-7, with D perhaps TRBD1 (6 bases). V lost 6 bases, J lost 2 bases, and 14 bases lay in between. Germline CDR1 reads SEHNR; CDR2 reads FQNEAQ (reference sequence). This CDR3 is built from 14 residues. Here the CDR3 reads CASSYSRGTYEQYF. The CDR3, as DNA: TGTGCCAGCAGTTATTCAAGGGGGACCTACGAGCAGTACTTC.

This clone was recorded a few times. The genes are TRBV28 and TRBJ2-1; 9 nucleotides align to TRBD2. In germline, CDR1 is MDHEN, CDR2 SYDVKM. The CDR3 consists of 15 residues. The V segment lost 5 bases and the J segment 7 bases; nucleotides outside the gene matches: 9. CDR3 in DNA: TGTGCCAGCAGTCACCGCGGGGGGGCCAGGAATGAGCAGTTCTTC. Amino acid sequence: CASSHRGGARNEQFF.

This clone was seen a single time. The chain couples TRBV18 to TRBJ1-2; D is ambiguous. Germline V gives CDR1 KGHSH, CDR2 LQKENI. The CDR3 totals 15 residues. V lost 0 bases and J lost 0, with 8 bases in between. Written as DNA, the CDR3 is TGTGCCAGCTCACCACCGCGTATAGCTAACTATGGCTACACCTTC. Residues: CASSPPRIANYGYTF.

This rearrangement joins TRBV4-1 to TRBJ1-1, with no clear D. The CDR3 totals 14 residues. Looked up from germline, CDR1 is MGHRA and CDR2 is YSYEKL. V was cut by 1 base and J by 4 bases, with 10 bases left in between. The CDR3: CASSQVFRGTEAFF. The DNA of the CDR3 is TGCGCCAGCAGCCAAGTATTTCGGGGCACTGAAGCTTTCTTT.

This chain joins TRBV7-9 and TRBJ2-7; D is uncertain. With 5 bases removed from V and 6 bases from J, the gap between germline ends came to 8 bases. The CDR3 extends over 11 amino acids. CDR1 is SEHNR, CDR2 FQNEAQ, per germline (reference sequence). As DNA, the CDR3 is TGTGCCAGCAGCCTCTTATCCGAGCAGTACGTC. Protein: CASSLLSEQYV.

The chain links TRBV9 to TRBJ2-2; D is perhaps TRBD1 (7 bases). The CDR3 totals 15 residues. V gave up 0 bases and J gave up 4 bases, with 10 bases separating them. Germline V lookup: CDR1 SGDLS, CDR2 YYNGEE. The CDR3 region is CASSVAGGGTGELFF. CDR3 DNA sequence: TGTGCCAGCAGCGTAGCAGGGGGAGGCACCGGGGAGCTGTTTTTT.

This clone appeared once. V gene TRBV19 combines with J gene TRBJ1-6; 7 nucleotides match TRBD1. V was clipped by 6 bases and J by 5 bases; unmatched bases: 10. Germline CDR1 LNHDA, CDR2 SQIVND (reference sequence). The CDR3 extends over 16 amino acids. CDR3: CASRWFRGGHNSPLHF. For the CDR3, the DNA is TGTGCCAGTAGATGGTTCAGAGGGGGCCATAATTCACCCCTCCACTTT.

This clone has a handful of counts. This rearrangement joins TRBV6-4 to TRBJ2-3; 7 nucleotides align to TRBD2. Germline V gene lookup returns CDR1 MRHNA and CDR2 SNTAGT. With 0 bases clipped from V and 4 bases from J, the junction kept 4 bases outside the gene matches. The CDR3 extends over 15 amino acids. CDR3 region: CASSDSAGEPDTQYF. As DNA, the CDR3 is TGTGCCAGCAGTGACTCGGCGGGAGAACCAGATACGCAGTATTTT.

This chain links TRBV19 with TRBJ1-2, with unresolved D. From germline, CDR1 is LNHDA and CDR2 SQIVND (reference sequence). The CDR3 has 15 amino acids. Trimming removed 4 bases from V and 4 bases from J, with 16 bases in between. As DNA, the CDR3 is TGTGCCAGTAGTACACAGCTTGACGGTACCTATGGCTACACCTTC. Amino acid sequence: CASSTQLDGTYGYTF.

For this clone: The identical CDR3 is also encoded by other nucleotide sequences in the sample. The gene calls are TRBV7-2 and TRBJ1-2; TRBD1 aligns across 8 bases. There are 13 residues in the CDR3. V trimming: 4 bases; J trimming: 4 bases; junction bases outside the gene matches: 2. CDR1 and CDR2 from the germline V gene are SGHTA and FQGNSA. CDR3 protein: CASSSGQAYGYTF. In DNA, the CDR3 is TGTGCCAGCAGCTCGGGACAGGCCTATGGCTACACCTTC.